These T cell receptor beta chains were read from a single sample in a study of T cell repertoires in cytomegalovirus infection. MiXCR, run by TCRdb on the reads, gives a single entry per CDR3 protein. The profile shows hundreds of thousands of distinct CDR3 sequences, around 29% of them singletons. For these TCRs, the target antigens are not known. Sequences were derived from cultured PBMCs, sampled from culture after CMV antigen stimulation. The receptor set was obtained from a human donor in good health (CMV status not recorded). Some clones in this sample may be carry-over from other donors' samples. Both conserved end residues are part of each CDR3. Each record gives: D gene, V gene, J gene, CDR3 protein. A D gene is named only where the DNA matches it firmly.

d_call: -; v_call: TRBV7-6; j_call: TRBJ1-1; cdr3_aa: CASSLLRDAEAFF
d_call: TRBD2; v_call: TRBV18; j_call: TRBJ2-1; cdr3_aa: CASSPQLAGGKDEQFF
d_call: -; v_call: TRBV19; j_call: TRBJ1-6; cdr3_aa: CASTEGSPWGSPLHF
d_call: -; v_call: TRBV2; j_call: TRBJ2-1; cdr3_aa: CASRVREGANEQFF
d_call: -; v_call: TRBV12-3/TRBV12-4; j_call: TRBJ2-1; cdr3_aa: CASSSRGPGEQFF
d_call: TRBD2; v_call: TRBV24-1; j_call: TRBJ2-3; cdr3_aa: CATSDHSSGRAPDTQYF
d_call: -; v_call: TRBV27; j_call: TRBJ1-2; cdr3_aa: CASSLTFRDYGYTF
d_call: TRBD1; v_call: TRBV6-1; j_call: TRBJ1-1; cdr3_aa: CASSPRDRGNTEAFF
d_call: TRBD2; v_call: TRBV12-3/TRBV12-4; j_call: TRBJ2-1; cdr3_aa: CASSFRGENEQFF
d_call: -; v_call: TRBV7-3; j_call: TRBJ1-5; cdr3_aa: CASSLVSGDNQPQHF
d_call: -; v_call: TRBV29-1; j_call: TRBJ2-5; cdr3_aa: CSAGGTGETQYF
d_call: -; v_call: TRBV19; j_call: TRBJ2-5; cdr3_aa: CASNQLGEGTQETQYF
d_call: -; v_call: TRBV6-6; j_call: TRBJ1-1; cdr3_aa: CASSYSFSTEAFF
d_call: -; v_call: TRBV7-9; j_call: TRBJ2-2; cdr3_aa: CASNHPQGFYTGELFF
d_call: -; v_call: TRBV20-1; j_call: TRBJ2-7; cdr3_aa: CSARDQGYSYEQYF
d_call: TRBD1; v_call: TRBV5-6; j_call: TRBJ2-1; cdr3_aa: CASSSFFGTATYNEQFF